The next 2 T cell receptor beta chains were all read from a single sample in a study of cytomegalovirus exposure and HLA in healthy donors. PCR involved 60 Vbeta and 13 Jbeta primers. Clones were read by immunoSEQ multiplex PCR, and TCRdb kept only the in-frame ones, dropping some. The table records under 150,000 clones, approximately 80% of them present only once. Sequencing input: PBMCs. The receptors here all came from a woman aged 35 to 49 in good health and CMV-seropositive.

The CDR3 sequence is CASSPDRGRRETQYF. DNA of the CDR3: TGTGCCAGTAGTCCGGACAGGGGCAGGAGGGAGACCCAGTACTTC. This chain links TRBV19 with TRBJ2-5, with TRBD1 matching over 9 bases. The CDR3 runs to 15 residues. The V gene's germline CDR1 is LNHDA and CDR2 SQIVND (reference sequence). Germline trimming cut 5 bases from V and 5 bases from J; bases unmatched to any gene: 9.

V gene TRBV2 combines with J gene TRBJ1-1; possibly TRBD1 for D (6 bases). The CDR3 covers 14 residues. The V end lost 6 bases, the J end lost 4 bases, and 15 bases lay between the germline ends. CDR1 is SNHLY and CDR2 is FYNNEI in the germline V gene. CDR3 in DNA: TGTGCCAGCAGAGGCACAGGGTGGAGCACTGAAGCTTTCTTT. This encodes CASRGTGWSTEAFF.